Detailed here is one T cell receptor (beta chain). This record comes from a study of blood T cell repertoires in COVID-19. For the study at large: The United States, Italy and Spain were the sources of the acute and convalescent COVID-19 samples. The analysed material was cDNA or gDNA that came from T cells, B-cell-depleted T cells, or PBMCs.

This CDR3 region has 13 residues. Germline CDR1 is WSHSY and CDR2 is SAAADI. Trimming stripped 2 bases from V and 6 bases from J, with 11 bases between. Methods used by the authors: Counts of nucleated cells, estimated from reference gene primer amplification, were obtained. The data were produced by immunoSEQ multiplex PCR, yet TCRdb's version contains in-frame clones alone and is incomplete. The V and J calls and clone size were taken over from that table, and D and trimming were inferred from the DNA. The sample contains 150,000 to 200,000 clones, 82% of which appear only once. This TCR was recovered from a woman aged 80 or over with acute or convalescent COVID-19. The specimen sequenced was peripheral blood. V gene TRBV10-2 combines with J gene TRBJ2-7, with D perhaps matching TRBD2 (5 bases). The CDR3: CASSEIRAGEQYF. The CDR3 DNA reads TGCGCCAGCAGTGAGATTCGGGCGGGCGAGCAGTACTTC.